This T cell receptor (beta chain) was recovered during a study of T cell responses to AZD1222 COVID-19 vaccine. Of note for this clone: The antigen remains undetermined.

The method was immunoSEQ multiplex PCR; TCRdb's version includes in-frame clones alone and lacks a portion of them. The table shows over 95,000 clones, with approximately 90% occurring only once. Study results and caveats: Receipt of two AZD1222 doses was followed by a rise in Spike-specific TCR breadth and depth.

V was clipped by 5 bases and J by 9 bases; unmatched bases: 6. CDR1 and CDR2 from the germline V gene are MNHEY and SVGAGI. The CDR3 totals 14 residues. The TCR sequence derives from an adult in good health. This chain joins TRBV6-5 and TRBJ1-6, with TRBD1 matching 8 bases. This specimen consisted of peripheral blood, obtained on day 0 of AZD1222 vaccination. DNA for the CDR3: TGTGCCAGCAGTCAATCAGGGGGCGTTTCACCCCTCCACTTT. It is translated as CASSQSGGVSPLHF.